Shown below are 30 T cell receptor beta chains from a single sample sequenced in a study of T cell repertoires in cytomegalovirus infection. No antigen has been assigned to these receptors. Via MiXCR, TCRdb re-called the reads, giving one row per CDR3 protein. The data contain 550,000 to 700,000 distinct CDR3 sequences, around 40% of them singletons. The sequences come from cultured PBMCs, collected from culture after CMV antigen stimulation. The receptors derive from a human donor in good health (CMV status not recorded). Some clones in this sample may be carry-over from other donors' samples.

The sample holds a few counts of this clonotype. The chain carries TRBV7-6 and TRBJ2-6, with TRBD1 identical over 9 bases. Germline CDR1 SGHVS, CDR2 FNYEAQ. This CDR3 is built from 16 residues. The ends lost 5 bases at V and 12 bases at J; junction bases unmatched: 14. The CDR3 bases are TGTGCCAGCAGCAGTCGACAGGGGGTTTCCTCAGGCGTCCTGACTTTC. Translation: CASSSRQGVSSGVLTF.

This clonotype showed up just a few times. The chain employs TRBV5-4 and TRBJ1-1; D is ambiguous. CDR3 length equals 13 residues. The V gene's germline CDR1 is SGHNT and CDR2 YYREEE (reference sequence). V was trimmed by 2 bases and J by 7 bases, leaving 12 bases between them. CDR3 in amino acids: CASSFRSGYEAFF. Here the CDR3 DNA reads TGTGCCAGCAGCTTCCGGAGCGGGTATGAAGCTTTCTTT.

The chain employs TRBV6-2 or TRBV6-3 and TRBJ2-7; D is unclear. Trimming removed 2 bases from V and 7 bases from J, with 18 bases in between. Germline V lookup: CDR1 MNHEY, CDR2 SVGEGT. The length of the CDR3 is 15 residues. The CDR3 sequence: CASSYGYRLTGEQYF. The CDR3 DNA reads TGTGCCAGCAGTTACGGGTATCGACTTACCGGGGAGCAGTACTTC.

The chain has TRBV5-6 and TRBJ2-1; 10 bases are a match to TRBD2. V lost 2 bases and J lost 6; bases outside the gene matches: 11. Germline V CDR1 and CDR2: SGHDT, YYEEEE. The CDR3 runs to 17 residues. The CDR3 region is CASSFRTGLAGANEQFF. The CDR3 DNA sequence: TGTGCCAGCAGCTTCCGCACAGGGCTAGCGGGAGCCAATGAGCAGTTCTTC.

The chain combines TRBV7-9 with TRBJ2-5, with D uncertain. The CDR3 spans 14 residues. CDR1 and CDR2 (germline): SEHNR, FQNEAQ (reference sequence). V lost 5 bases and J 5 bases, leaving 15 bases between the germline ends. The CDR3 DNA follows: TGTGCCAGCAGCCCGTGGGGAACTTGGGAGACCCAGTACTTC. It codes for CASSPWGTWETQYF.

The chain employs TRBV7-6 and TRBJ2-2, with 12 bases lining up with TRBD2. The germline CDR1 and CDR2 sequences are SGHVS and FNYEAQ. The CDR3 totals 18 residues. V was clipped by 3 bases and J by 1 base; unmatched bases: 6. The DNA of the CDR3 is TGTGCCAGCAGCTTTCCCAGGACTAGCGGGGAGAACACCGGGGAGCTGTTTTTT. Protein product: CASSFPRTSGENTGELFF.

This clonotype was recorded at least ten times. V gene TRBV7-8 combines with J gene TRBJ2-7; 9 nucleotides agree with TRBD1. The CDR3 is made up of 15 amino acids. Trimming took 5 bases from V and 1 from J; bases not matched to a gene: 6. CDR1 and CDR2 (germline): SGHVS, FQNEAQ. CDR3 region: CASSPRDRASYEQYF. CDR3 nucleotide sequence: TGTGCCAGCAGCCCCCGGGACAGGGCTTCCTACGAGCAGTACTTC.

The rearrangement links TRBV5-1 to TRBJ2-5; D gene unclear. This CDR3 comprises 15 residues. The V end was cut by 2 bases, the J end by 5 bases, with 16 bases between. Germline V lookup: CDR1 SGHRS, CDR2 YFSETQ. CDR3 DNA sequence: TGCGCCAGCAGCTTTGACGGGCCTTCCAGGGAGACCCAGTACTTC. Amino acids: CASSFDGPSRETQYF.

This clonotype was seen only a few times. The chain joins TRBV6-5 to TRBJ1-2; tentative D call: TRBD1 (5 bases). The CDR3 runs 14 residues. Germline CDR1 MNHEY, CDR2 SVGAGI. Trimming stripped 2 bases from V and 1 base from J, with 8 bases between. This chain's CDR3 is CASSYGDSNYGYTF. DNA for the CDR3: TGTGCCAGCAGTTACGGTGACAGTAACTATGGCTACACCTTC.

Many counts were recorded for this clonotype. J is TRBJ2-1 and V is TRBV7-2; possible D gene TRBD1, 5 bases. V was clipped by 2 bases and J by 3 bases, with 8 bases between them. The CDR3 runs to 14 residues. Germline CDR1 reads SGHTA; CDR2 reads FQGNSA. CDR3 loop: CASSLRQLYNEQFF. Here the CDR3 DNA reads TGTGCCAGCAGCTTAAGACAGCTCTACAATGAGCAGTTCTTC. Combining the CDR3 with reference TRBV7-2 and TRBJ2-1 gives the whole variable domain GAGVSQSPSNKVTEKGKDVELRCDPISGHTALYWYRQSLGQGLEFLIYFQGNSAPDKSGLPSDRFSAERTGGSVSTLTIQRTQQEDSAVYLCASSLRQLYNEQFFGPGTRLTVL.

V is TRBV5-4 and J is TRBJ2-7, with 11 bases aligning to TRBD2. The CDR3 extends over 16 amino acids. Losses at the gene ends were 0 bases for V and 7 bases for J; bases not matched to a gene: 9. Germline V gene lookup returns CDR1 SGHNT and CDR2 YYREEE (reference sequence). The DNA of the CDR3 is TGTGCCAGCAGCTTGGACCTACTAGCGGGAGTGGGTGAGCAGTACTTC. This encodes CASSLDLLAGVGEQYF. Drawing the rest from reference TRBV5-4 and TRBJ2-7, the complete variable domain is ETGVTQSPTHLIKTRGQQVTLRCSSQSGHNTVSWYQQALGQGPQFIFQYYREEENGRGNFPPRFSGLQFPNYSSELNVNALELDDSALYLCASSLDLLAGVGEQYFGPGTRLTVT.

This clonotype was found a few times. The J gene is TRBJ2-5, the V gene TRBV24-1; 7 nucleotides align to TRBD2. V lost 4 bases to trimming and J lost 5 bases; unmatched junction nucleotides: 12. The CDR3 is 16 residues long. Germline V gene data show CDR1 as KGHDR and CDR2 as SFDVKD. CDR3 sequence reads: CATSDLRDDGGETQYF. The CDR3 bases are TGTGCCACCAGTGACCTCCGGGACGACGGGGGGGAGACCCAGTACTTC.

The table lists this clonotype with a few counts. The chain combines TRBV7-2 with TRBJ2-2; 11 nucleotides match TRBD1. In germline, CDR1 is SGHTA, CDR2 FQGNSA. The V gene end was trimmed by 5 bases and the J gene end by 6 bases; junction bases not matched to a gene: 8. The CDR3 is 16 amino acids. CDR3 residues: CASSPTGTGGPGELFF. CDR3 DNA: TGTGCCAGCAGCCCTACGGGGACAGGGGGTCCCGGGGAGCTGTTTTTT.

The CDR3: CASSLVAGGQEQFF. CDR3 in DNA: TGTGCCAGCAGCTTGGTAGCGGGGGGCCAGGAGCAGTTCTTC. This sequence joins TRBV7-2 and TRBJ2-1; 10 bases are a match to TRBD2. The V gene end was trimmed by 3 bases and the J gene end by 10 bases; junction bases not matched to a gene: 6. This CDR3 has 14 residues. From germline, CDR1 is SGHTA and CDR2 FQGNSA. The full variable domain, its missing parts supplied by reference TRBV7-2 and TRBJ2-1, is GAGVSQSPSNKVTEKGKDVELRCDPISGHTALYWYRQSLGQGLEFLIYFQGNSAPDKSGLPSDRFSAERTGGSVSTLTIQRTQQEDSAVYLCASSLVAGGQEQFFGPGTRLTVL.

This clonotype was counted many times. The J gene is TRBJ2-5, the V gene TRBV7-6; D gene uncertain. CDR3 length: 13 residues. Trimming took 1 base from V and 3 from J, leaving 6 bases between them. Germline V gene lookup returns CDR1 SGHVS and CDR2 FNYEAQ. CDR3 sequence (DNA): TGTGCCAGCAGCTTAGGATTGGAAGAGACCCAGTACTTC. This encodes CASSLGLEETQYF.

V and J are TRBV25-1 and TRBJ2-3; no clear D. V was clipped by 3 bases and J by 2 bases, with 6 bases between them. CDR1 is MGHDK, CDR2 SYGVNS, per germline. CDR3 size: 13 residues. The CDR3 DNA reads TGTGCCAGCAGTGAGGGTTACACAGATACGCAGTATTTT. Amino acids: CASSEGYTDTQYF. The full variable domain, rest sourced from reference TRBV25-1 and TRBJ2-3, is EADIYQTPRYLVIGTGKKITLECSQTMGHDKMYWYQQDPGMELHLIHYSYGVNSTEKGDLSSESTVSRIRTEHFPLTLESARPSHTSQYLCASSEGYTDTQYFGPGTRLTVL.

The chain couples TRBV18 to TRBJ1-1, with D unresolved. The CDR3 consists of 13 residues. V gave up 3 bases and J gave up 3 bases, with 8 bases separating them. CDR1 is KGHSH and CDR2 is LQKENI in the germline V gene. CDR3 DNA: TGTGCCAGCTCACCGGCCTCCGACACTGAAGCTTTCTTT. It specifies CASSPASDTEAFF.

This chain links TRBV7-6 with TRBJ2-3; D is possibly TRBD1 (7 bases). CDR1 SGHVS and CDR2 FNYEAQ come from the germline V gene. Trimming removed 5 bases from V and 0 bases from J, with 15 bases in between. This CDR3 region has 16 residues. The DNA for the CDR3 is TGTGCCAGCAGCCCACGGGGGACAGTTAGCACAGATACGCAGTATTTT. Translated, it gives CASSPRGTVSTDTQYF.

V is TRBV7-9 and J is TRBJ1-3, with TRBD1 matching over 7 bases. The CDR3 runs 15 residues. Germline V CDR1 and CDR2: SEHNR, FQNEAQ (reference sequence). With V trimmed by 5 bases and J by 0 bases, 4 bases remained unmatched. The CDR3 region is CASSRQGLSGNTIYF. The CDR3 DNA is TGTGCCAGCAGCCGACAGGGACTCTCTGGAAACACCATATATTTT.

This sequence joins TRBV20-1 and TRBJ2-3; possibly TRBD1 or TRBD2 for D (5 bases each). This CDR3 spans 15 amino acids. The germline CDR1 and CDR2 sequences are DFQATT and SNEGSKA (reference sequence). Trimming took off 7 bases at V and 2 bases at J, with 19 bases between the two ends. For the CDR3, the DNA is TGCAGTGTTCGCGACCTCCCGGGGCACACAGATACGCAGTATTTT. Its translation is CSVRDLPGHTDTQYF.

This chain uses TRBV7-9 with TRBJ2-5; TRBD2 aligns across 12 bases. The CDR3 has 15 amino acids. CDR1 SEHNR and CDR2 FQNEAQ come from the germline V gene (reference sequence). The V gene end was trimmed by 5 bases and the J gene end by 3 bases; junction bases not matched to a gene: 4. The CDR3 loop reads CASSPWTSGEETQYF. In DNA form, the CDR3 reads TGTGCCAGCAGCCCCTGGACTAGCGGGGAAGAGACCCAGTACTTC.

This clonotype was seen only a few times. The chain uses TRBV12-3 or TRBV12-4 and TRBJ2-3; 9 positions agree with TRBD2. The CDR3 runs to 15 residues. Trimming took 2 bases from V and 5 from J; bases not matched to a gene: 5. This CDR3 reads CASSLWAGGQDTQYF. For the CDR3, the DNA is TGTGCCAGCAGTTTATGGGCGGGGGGGCAAGATACGCAGTATTTT.

This clonotype has more than one count but fewer than ten. This chain joins TRBV6-2 or TRBV6-3 and TRBJ1-5; D unclear. The CDR3 contains 14 residues. Germline CDR1 MNHEY, CDR2 SVGEGT. The V gene lost 2 bases and the J gene lost 2 bases, with 7 bases spanning the gap. CDR3 loop: CASSYAGGNQPQHF. DNA of the CDR3: TGTGCCAGCAGTTACGCCGGTGGCAATCAGCCCCAGCATTTT.

This chain links TRBV11-2 with TRBJ2-3, with D maybe TRBD2 (6 bases). This CDR3 contains 18 residues. Trimming pared 3 bases from V and 0 bases from J, leaving 19 bases between. Germline-derived CDR1 and CDR2 are SGHAT and FQNNGV. CDR3 protein: CASSFGAGFVSSTDTQYF. The CDR3 DNA sequence: TGTGCCAGCAGCTTTGGGGCGGGGTTTGTCTCTAGCACAGATACGCAGTATTTT.

V and J are TRBV12-3 or TRBV12-4 and TRBJ1-6; 7 positions match TRBD1. The V and J ends lost 1 base and 6 bases, in that order; junction bases with no gene match: 6. CDR3 length equals 16 residues. CDR3 sequence (DNA): TGTGCCAGCAGTTTAGTCCAGGGGGTGGTTAATTCACCCCTCCACTTT. It is translated as CASSLVQGVVNSPLHF.

This clonotype has only a few counts. This chain connects TRBV7-8 to TRBJ2-5; perhaps D is TRBD1 or TRBD2 (5 bases each). Germline V gene sequence: CDR1 SGHVS, CDR2 FQNEAQ. Trimming took 5 bases from V and 4 from J, leaving 17 bases between them. CDR3 length: 15 amino acids. CDR3 sequence reads: CASSLDVGVGETQYF. The CDR3 nucleotides are TGTGCCAGCAGCCTAGATGTGGGGGTGGGAGAGACCCAGTACTTC.

This clonotype was seen only a few times. This rearrangement joins TRBV7-2 to TRBJ2-3; no reliable D call. The germline gives CDR1 SGHTA, CDR2 FQGNSA. CDR3 length equals 12 residues. V dropped 2 bases and J dropped 5 bases, with 5 bases sitting between them. The CDR3 region has the DNA TGTGCCAGCAGCTTATCGTTAGATACGCAGTATTTT. Translated, it gives CASSLSLDTQYF. The whole variable domain, filled in from reference TRBV7-2 and TRBJ2-3, reads GAGVSQSPSNKVTEKGKDVELRCDPISGHTALYWYRQSLGQGLEFLIYFQGNSAPDKSGLPSDRFSAERTGGSVSTLTIQRTQQEDSAVYLCASSLSLDTQYFGPGTRLTVL.

The J gene is TRBJ2-5, the V gene TRBV7-9; D unclear. Germline V gene lookup returns CDR1 SEHNR and CDR2 FQNEAQ (reference sequence). The CDR3 has 14 amino acids. V was trimmed by 10 bases and J by 1 base, leaving 16 bases between them. The CDR3 here is CATKELTLQETQYF. Here the CDR3 DNA reads TGTGCCACCAAAGAATTGACTCTCCAAGAGACCCAGTACTTC.

This rearrangement joins TRBV19 to TRBJ1-3; D is uncertain. V was cut by 2 bases and J by 0 bases, with 5 bases left in between. Germline V CDR1 and CDR2: LNHDA, SQIVND (reference sequence). The CDR3 contains 14 residues. This CDR3 is CASSIPRSGNTIYF. The CDR3 DNA reads as TGTGCCAGTAGTATACCCCGCTCTGGAAACACCATATATTTT.

The chain links TRBV28 to TRBJ2-2; D may correspond to TRBD1 or TRBD2 (5 bases each). The CDR3 totals 20 residues. In germline, CDR1 is MDHEN, CDR2 SYDVKM. V dropped 3 bases and J dropped 0 bases, with 23 bases sitting between them. The DNA of the CDR3 is TGTGCCAGCAGTTTGCCCTTGGGACCCACTGTAGGGGCGAACACCGGGGAGCTGTTTTTT. It is translated as CASSLPLGPTVGANTGELFF.